A single sample is the source of the 27 T cell receptor beta chains below, sequenced in a study of OX40 agonist ivuxolimab in advanced cancers. Data came from immunoSEQ multiplex PCR; TCRdb stores just in-frame clones and leaves some out. The sample has fewer than 90,000 clones, 91% seen once. The sequenced sample was CD4+ or CD8+ T cells sorted from blood, obtained in a trial of the OX40 agonist ivuxolimab. Receptors were obtained from an adult with an advanced solid tumor such as melanoma, head and neck, liver or kidney cancer.

The rearrangement joins TRBV14 to TRBJ1-2; tentative D call: TRBD1 (6 bases). The germline V gene has CDR1 SGHDN and CDR2 FVKESK. The CDR3 loop spans 13 amino acids. Trimming pared 6 bases from V and 1 base from J, leaving 9 bases between. The CDR3 DNA reads TGTGCCAGCAGGAAACAGGGTAACTATGGCTACACCTTC. Its protein is CASRKQGNYGYTF.

Concerning this clone itself: Relative to the germline gene, one junction end is altered; a read error may explain this. The V and J genes are TRBV19 and TRBJ1-1; 9 positions agree with TRBD1. The V gene's germline CDR1 is LNHDA and CDR2 SQIVND (reference sequence). The CDR3 contains 16 residues. CDR3 sequence: CASSTRRTGEDTEAFF. The CDR3 bases are TGCGCCAGTAGTACCCGGCGGACAGGGGAGGACACTGAAGCTTTCTTT.

The chain's CDR3 is CASTPPGALYGYTF. CDR3 DNA: TGTGCCAGCACCCCGCCTGGGGCTCTCTATGGCTACACCTTC. V usage is TRBV7-9 and J usage is TRBJ1-2; D perhaps matches TRBD1 (5 bases). CDR1 is SEHNR, CDR2 FQNEAQ, per germline (reference sequence). Trimming left V 7 bases short and J 4 bases short, with 16 bases between. The CDR3 spans 14 residues.

The chain combines TRBV11-2 with TRBJ1-1; D unresolved. The CDR3 runs 15 residues. Germline CDR1 and CDR2: SGHAT and FQNNGV. The V end lost 7 bases, the J end lost 0 bases, and 15 bases lay between the germline ends. CDR3 in amino acids: CASMLLGRLNTEAFF. CDR3 DNA: TGTGCCAGCATGCTCCTGGGGAGATTGAACACTGAAGCTTTCTTT.

The chain has TRBV5-4 and TRBJ2-7; 9 bases are shared with TRBD2. The germline gives CDR1 SGHNT, CDR2 YYREEE (reference sequence). CDR3 length: 14 residues. The ends lost 4 bases at V and 3 bases at J; junction bases unmatched: 5. The CDR3 protein is CASSAAGGIYEQYF. The CDR3 DNA is TGTGCCAGCAGCGCAGCGGGGGGAATCTACGAGCAGTACTTC.

This chain uses TRBV19 with TRBJ2-7; a weak D match, TRBD2 (5 bases). CDR3 length equals 15 residues. The germline V and J ends were trimmed by 5 bases and 2 bases, with 16 bases remaining between them. The germline CDR1 and CDR2 sequences are LNHDA and SQIVND (reference sequence). Here the CDR3 DNA reads TGTGCCAGTAGTCCCACTGGGAGACTAACCTACGAGCAGTACTTC. This encodes CASSPTGRLTYEQYF.

This chain links TRBV1 with TRBJ2-2; the DNA was not used to check the table's D call, TRBD2. TRBV1 is labeled a pseudogene. This CDR3 contains 20 residues. The CDR3 DNA reads as TGCACCAGCAGCCAAGAATTCCAGGGGAGGGGCGGGAAGAACACCGGGGAGCTGTTTTTT. It codes for CTSSQEFQGRGGKNTGELFF.

This chain uses TRBV5-1 with TRBJ2-1; possibly TRBD2 for D (5 bases). The CDR3 loop spans 13 amino acids. The V gene's germline CDR1 is SGHRS and CDR2 YFSETQ. Deletions cut 3 bases from V and 8 bases from J, with 12 bases between. This CDR3 reads CASSSPNGDEQFF. The CDR3 DNA is TGCGCCAGCAGCTCCCCCAACGGGGATGAGCAGTTCTTC. The entire variable domain, with the rest obtained from reference TRBV5-1 and TRBJ2-1, is as follows: KAGVTQTPRYLIKTRGQQVTLSCSPISGHRSVSWYQQTPGQGLQFLFEYFSETQRNKGNFPGRFSGRQFSNSRSEMNVSTLELGDSALYLCASSSPNGDEQFFGPGTRLTVL.

This chain joins TRBV7-8 and TRBJ2-1; D not certain. The germline V and J ends were trimmed by 4 bases and 0 bases, with 10 bases remaining between them. CDR1 and CDR2 (germline): SGHVS, FQNEAQ. This CDR3 region has 15 residues. The CDR3 DNA follows: TGTGCCAGCAGCTCACTCGGTGGCTCCTACAATGAGCAGTTCTTC. It yields the protein CASSSLGGSYNEQFF.

V and J are TRBV5-1 and TRBJ1-1; possibly TRBD1 for D (6 bases). V lost 6 bases to trimming and J lost 1 base, with 10 bases between them. The CDR3 is made up of 13 amino acids. The germline V gene has CDR1 SGHRS and CDR2 YFSETQ. As DNA, the CDR3 is TGCGCCAGCACCCTGGACAGGAACACTGAAGCTTTCTTT. As protein: CASTLDRNTEAFF. Together with reference TRBV5-1 and TRBJ1-1, the CDR3 gives the full variable domain: KAGVTQTPRYLIKTRGQQVTLSCSPISGHRSVSWYQQTPGQGLQFLFEYFSETQRNKGNFPGRFSGRQFSNSRSEMNVSTLELGDSALYLCASTLDRNTEAFFGQGTRLTVV.

J is TRBJ1-1 and V is TRBV10-3; no clear D. The V gene lost 6 bases and the J gene lost 1 base, with 12 bases spanning the gap. Germline CDR1 ENHRY, CDR2 SYGVKD. The CDR3 extends over 14 amino acids. The CDR3 sequence: CAIRGFGANTEAFF. DNA of the CDR3: TGTGCCATCAGGGGTTTCGGAGCGAACACTGAAGCTTTCTTT.

This clone was counted a single time. The chain is built from TRBV19 and TRBJ2-3; no definite D call. Deletions cut 6 bases from V and 2 bases from J, with 12 bases between. Germline V gene data show CDR1 as LNHDA and CDR2 as SQIVND (reference sequence). The CDR3 has 14 amino acids. The CDR3 spells CASRAEAATDTQYF. CDR3 in DNA: TGTGCCAGTAGAGCCGAAGCCGCCACAGATACGCAGTATTTT.

The DNA for the CDR3 is TGTGCCAGCAGTTTTACTATCATGAGGGGCGAGCAGTACTTC. Its translation: CASSFTIMRGEQYF. The chain carries TRBV28 and TRBJ2-5; D is perhaps TRBD1 or TRBD2 (5 bases each). TRBJ2-7 matches the DNA end more closely, so the J call is doubtful. The CDR3 covers 14 residues. Germline assignment: CDR1 MDHEN and CDR2 SYDVKM.

V gene TRBV6-4 combines with J gene TRBJ2-3; TRBD2 agrees at 14 bases. Germline CDR1 and CDR2: MRHNA and SNTAGT. This CDR3 contains 15 residues. Trimming cost V 7 bases and J 6 bases; bases outside gene matches: 6. The CDR3 is CASNGTSGRSDTQYF. CDR3 bases: TGTGCCAGCAACGGGACTAGCGGGAGATCGGATACGCAGTATTTT.

This rearrangement joins TRBV30 to TRBJ2-7; 9 nucleotides align to TRBD1. V lost 7 bases, J lost 4 bases, and 5 bases stayed unmatched. CDR3 length equals 12 residues. The V gene's germline CDR1 is GTSNPN and CDR2 SVGIG (reference sequence). The DNA of the CDR3 is TGTGCCTTTGGGACAGGGTGGTACGAGCAGTACTTC. It is translated as CAFGTGWYEQYF.

The chain is built from TRBV18 and TRBJ2-7; TRBD1 agrees at 7 bases. With 3 bases clipped from V and 5 bases from J, the junction kept 10 bases outside the gene matches. CDR1 is KGHSH and CDR2 is LQKENI in the germline V gene. The CDR3 length is 15 residues. The CDR3 DNA reads as TGTGCCAGCTCACCCTCCCGACAGGGACGGAACGAGCAGTACTTC. Its protein product is CASSPSRQGRNEQYF.

The chain carries TRBV27 and TRBJ2-5; 10 bases line up with TRBD2. Germline loops: CDR1 MNHEY, CDR2 SMNVEV (reference sequence). The CDR3 consists of 16 residues. V shed 6 bases, J shed 3 bases, and the junction held 10 bases outside the gene matches. The CDR3 spells CASRGDSSGGKETQYF. CDR3 DNA sequence: TGTGCCAGCAGGGGGGATTCTAGCGGGGGTAAAGAGACCCAGTACTTC.

This clone was counted a single time. V is TRBV6-1 and J is TRBJ2-1; 13 bases line up with TRBD2. V shed 4 bases, J shed 6 bases, and the junction held 0 bases outside the gene matches. Per the germline V gene, CDR1 is MNHNS and CDR2 is SASEGT. This CDR3 region has 14 residues. The DNA for the CDR3 is TGTGCCAGCAGTGGGACTAGCGGGGGCAATGAGCAGTTCTTC. It specifies CASSGTSGGNEQFF.

V and J are TRBV5-1 and TRBJ2-7; 13 positions agree with TRBD2. The CDR3 consists of 18 residues. The junction had 14 bases not matched to a gene; V was cut back by 6 bases and J by 2 bases. Germline lookup yields CDR1 SGHRS and CDR2 YFSETQ. CDR3 sequence: CASKPGLTSGRVPYEQYF. CDR3 sequence (DNA): TGCGCCAGCAAACCGGGCCTAACTAGCGGGAGGGTCCCCTACGAGCAGTACTTC.

In nucleotides, the CDR3 is TGTGCCAGCAGCCGACAGGACTATGGCTACACCTTC. Protein: CASSRQDYGYTF. This chain uses TRBV9 with TRBJ1-2; maybe TRBD1 (6 bases). The V end was cut by 4 bases, the J end by 3 bases, with 7 bases between. The CDR3 totals 12 residues. Germline CDR1 and CDR2: SGDLS and YYNGEE.

The chain combines TRBV4-2 with TRBJ2-5, with 9 bases matching TRBD1. The V gene's germline CDR1 is LGHNA and CDR2 YNFKEQ. The CDR3 loop spans 16 amino acids. The trim removed 0 bases at V and 5 bases at J, leaving 7 bases unmatched. The CDR3 protein is CASSQDGQGSRETQYF. For the CDR3, the DNA is TGTGCCAGCAGCCAAGACGGACAGGGGAGTAGGGAGACCCAGTACTTC.

The chain carries TRBV6-4 and TRBJ2-1; 7 positions agree with TRBD1. The CDR3 loop spans 17 amino acids. The V and J ends lost 2 bases and 0 bases, in that order; junction bases with no gene match: 7. Germline CDR1 is MRHNA and CDR2 is SNTAGT. The CDR3 is CASSDPRDSRSYNEQFF. Written as DNA, the CDR3 is TGTGCCAGCAGTGACCCAAGGGACAGTCGCTCCTACAATGAGCAGTTCTTC.

The chain recombines TRBV18 with TRBJ2-7, with 10 bases aligning to TRBD1. The length of the CDR3 is 14 residues. Per germline, CDR1 KGHSH and CDR2 LQKENI. The trim removed 5 bases at V and 7 bases at J, leaving 8 bases unmatched. The CDR3 DNA reads TGTGCCAGCTCATCAACGACAGGGGGCAGAGAGCAGTACTTC. Its translation is CASSSTTGGREQYF. The full variable domain, completed using reference TRBV18 and TRBJ2-7, is NAGVMQNPRHLVRRRGQEARLRCSPMKGHSHVYWYRQLPEEGLKFMVYLQKENIIDESGMPKERFSAEFPKEGPSILRIQQVVRGDSAAYFCASSSTTGGREQYFGPGTRLTVT.

The chain links TRBV19 to TRBJ1-5; tentatively, D is TRBD1 (5 bases). The V end was cut by 3 bases, the J end by 4 bases, with 13 bases between. The germline gives CDR1 LNHDA, CDR2 SQIVND (reference sequence). The CDR3 contains 15 residues. This CDR3 reads CASSMGREGNQPQHF. The CDR3 DNA sequence: TGTGCCAGTAGTATGGGCAGGGAAGGGAATCAGCCCCAGCATTTT.

CDR3 sequence: CASSLSTGGANVLTF. The CDR3 coding sequence is TGTGCCAGCAGTCTCTCGACAGGCGGGGCCAACGTCCTGACTTTC. The V call is TRBV28, the J call TRBJ2-6; D possibly corresponds to TRBD1 (6 bases). CDR3 length: 15 amino acids. Trimming took 5 bases from V and 4 from J, leaving 12 bases between them. Per germline, CDR1 MDHEN and CDR2 SYDVKM.

The rearrangement joins TRBV19 to TRBJ1-1, with D possibly being TRBD1 (5 bases). The ends were cut back, 5 bases at V and 1 base at J, with 11 bases in the middle. Germline CDR1 LNHDA, CDR2 SQIVND (reference sequence). The CDR3 is made up of 14 amino acids. Here the CDR3 reads CASSGQTGNTEAFF. CDR3 DNA: TGTGCCAGTAGTGGACAAACAGGGAACACTGAAGCTTTCTTT.

The chain couples TRBV10-2 to TRBJ2-7, with TRBD2 matching 15 bases. The CDR3 contains 17 residues. Germline V gives CDR1 WSHSY, CDR2 SAAADI. V lost 7 bases, J lost 4 bases, and 11 bases stayed unmatched. Written as DNA, the CDR3 is TGCGCCAGCACCGGACTAGCGGGAGGGCCGATTGCTTACGAGCAGTACTTC. Protein: CASTGLAGGPIAYEQYF.